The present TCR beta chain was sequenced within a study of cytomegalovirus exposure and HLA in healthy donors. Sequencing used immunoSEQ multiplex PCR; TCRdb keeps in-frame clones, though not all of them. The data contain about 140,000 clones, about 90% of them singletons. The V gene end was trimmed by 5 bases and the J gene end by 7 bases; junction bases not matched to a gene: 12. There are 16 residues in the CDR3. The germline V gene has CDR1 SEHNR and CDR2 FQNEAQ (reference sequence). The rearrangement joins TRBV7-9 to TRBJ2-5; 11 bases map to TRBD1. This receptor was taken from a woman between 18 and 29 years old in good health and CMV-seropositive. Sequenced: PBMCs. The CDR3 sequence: CASSPRGAGQGGTQYF. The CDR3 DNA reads TGTGCCAGCAGCCCTCGAGGGGCGGGACAGGGGGGGACCCAGTACTTC. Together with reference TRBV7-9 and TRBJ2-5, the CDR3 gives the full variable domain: DTGVSQNPRHKITKRGQNVTFRCDPISEHNRLYWYRQTLGQGPEFLTYFQNEAQLEKSRLLSDRFSAERPKGSFSTLEIQRTEQGDSAMYLCASSPRGAGQGGTQYFGPGTRLLVL.